This T cell receptor beta chain appears in the sequencing data of a study of cytomegalovirus exposure and HLA in healthy donors (dated by TCRdb to about 2017). Some background on the complete study: According to an earlier analysis of 550 to 700 of the donors, 150 million to 200 million T cells yielded 117 million unique TCR beta sequences and about 280 Gb of sequence data. Roughly 300 gigabases of sequencing data and 70 million to 100 million unique TCR sequences made up an early release that covered around 640 HLA-typed donors. Of the approximately 400 genotyped donors, less than 90% were placed in the genetic ancestry cluster associated with self-reported Caucasian donors. The study aimed to test whether signatures of past pathogen exposure could be identified by cataloging public T cell receptors. The study profiled the T cell repertoires of some 610 subjects by immunosequencing and related them to cytomegalovirus serostatus. A separate validation cohort of approximately 120 different subjects was used in addition to the approximately 700-subject first cohort. High-throughput TCR immunosequencing, statistical association of individual TCRs with disease status, and machine learning were combined to predict cytomegalovirus infection status. A later analysis re-examined previously published TCR beta repertoires from 500 to 700 donors and added high-resolution HLA genotyping to investigate patterns of TCR occurrence. Rather than using new phenotypic data, the later analysis identified candidate immune exposures from TCR beta sequences and from how often those sequences occurred across donors. An earlier analysis of several hundred of the donors used high-throughput TCR beta sequencing to judge whether each TCR beta V gene segment behaved as functional or pseudogenic. Alongside the repertoire data, information on donor age, sex, ethnicity and CMV serostatus was compiled. In a later genetic analysis, genome-wide SNP genotypes for about three fifths of the roughly 670 donors were used, and that subset was treated as a discovery cohort. All discovery cohort repertoires had been generated on a single sequencing platform. HLA typing covered class I and class II loci at four-digit resolution. Typing coverage varied by locus: about 620-640 donors for A, B, C, DRB1 and DQB1; 522 for DQA1; 606 for DPA1; under 490 for DPB1. About five DR-DQ haplotypes were treated as single units for association and clustering because of strong linkage in the cohort. Across under 500 genotyped donors of the cohort, an average of about 240,000 unique TCR beta nucleotide sequences per donor were sequenced, and around 19% of those sequences were non-productive. Summary of the overall study and its limitations: Most CMV-associated TCR beta chains appeared to be HLA-restricted in a later analysis, and the HLA associations seemed to be driven largely by CMV exposure. In vitro tests confirmed that a few of the cytomegalovirus-associated TCR beta chains recognize cytomegalovirus antigens. When HLA alleles, especially DR and DQ, strongly co-occurred, TCR associations were difficult to assign to individual alleles. Most TCR sequences were seen in very few donors, while some public TCRs were found in many individuals. The study gave a list of under 200 TCR beta chains associated with cytomegalovirus. This cohort had only TCR beta chains sequenced, and the lack of alpha or paired-chain data limited which features could be detected. A later analysis associated 17,000 or so TCR beta sequences with specific HLA alleles at a false discovery rate of 0.05. A later analysis found that TCR association rates varied across HLA loci, with DRB1 alleles showing the most associated TCRs and HLA-C alleles the fewest. Because some donors lacked HLA typing at each locus, the association tests relied only on the typed subset. Several of the top co-occurrence clusters appeared to be linked to parvovirus B19, influenza, CMV and Epstein-Barr virus, according to a later analysis. Some IMGT-functional V segments, including TRBV6-2 and TRBV6-3, could not be distinguished by the 87-base-pair reads and were therefore excluded. The sequencing pipeline was judged likely to have produced a cluster of highly shared sequence variants as a technical artifact. Linkage disequilibrium might explain the correlated functional status among segregating V segments, but an unknown experimental factor could not be ruled out. It was suggested by the authors that the approach could potentially be generalized to other disease states and immunological phenotypes. Sequencing depth was assumed to be roughly uniform across donors in the presence/absence analyses, though that assumption may not hold. V-gene and J-gene trimming of TCR beta chains was associated with a missense DCLRE1C variant in a later genetic analysis, and the association was replicated in an independent cohort. In a later analysis, HLA-associated TCR beta chains showed more clonal expansion and lower generation probabilities than non-associated chains that were equally common. Broadly in line with IMGT annotations, most TCR beta V segments showed up in productive rearrangements about 87% or about 30% of the time in an earlier analysis of around 550 of the donors. The earlier analysis of about 600 of the donors excluded seventeen rarely observed V segments, including chromosome 9 orphons, because counts were too low. A further reported finding was that TCR beta sequences accurately predicted the HLA-A and HLA-B alleles for most subjects in the first cohort. In a later genetic analysis, fewer N-insertions in productive TCRs were reported among donors in an Asian-associated ancestry cluster than the approximately 710-donor mean. In both the original and validation cohorts, the classifier was reported to diagnose cytomegalovirus status with high specificity and sensitivity. CMV serostatus was the only immune exposure information available for the cohort.

To note about this clone: It has no known antigen specificity. The record has no base qualities; no much larger clone is one base away.

The receptor library was made with the immunoSEQ multiplex PCR assay. A mixture of 60 forward primers for TCR Vbeta segments and 13 reverse primers for TCR Jbeta segments was used in the multiplex PCR. The CDR3 region of rearranged TCR beta genes was amplified from genomic DNA by a multiplex PCR assay. Amplified TCR beta libraries were sequenced as 87-base-pair reads on the Illumina HiSeq System. Concerning the study's data processing: Across the roughly 640 repertoires, a later analysis counted roughly 84 million unique TCR beta chains, 9.5 million to 12 million of which were shared by at least two donors. A nearest-neighbor algorithm error-corrected the raw reads and collapsed the reads into unique sequences, merging closely related sequences to remove PCR and sequencing errors. V, D and J gene segments were assigned by aligning CDR3 sequences to IMGT reference sequences. For a sequence to be retained, at least a six-nucleotide match to both a V gene segment and a J gene segment was required. Rearrangements were called productive when the CDR3 lacked stop codons and stayed in frame with V and J; all others were non-productive. CDR3 was defined by IMGT convention, running from the second conserved V-encoded cysteine to the conserved J-encoded phenylalanine. The earlier analysis of roughly 590 of the donors excluded sequences that lacked an unambiguous match to a single V gene segment. In an earlier analysis of a few hundred of the donors, V segments were called functional above 56.7% productive rearrangements and were called segregating when the between-donor standard deviation exceeded 5%. A statistical classification framework was developed to diagnose cytomegalovirus status using the catalog of TCR beta chain sequences. V and J gene assignment, in a later analysis, came from comparing TCR nucleotide sequences with IMGT/GENE-DB human TR gene sequences. A later analysis assigned CDR3 sequences and most-parsimonious VDJ recombination scenarios with the TCRdist pipeline. In a later analysis, each TCR beta chain was defined by its CDR3 amino acid sequence together with its V-gene family, and reads without a unique V-gene family were excluded. A later analysis removed 550 to 700 highly shared, low-generation-probability nucleotide sequences to deal with suspected cross-contamination and a sequencing artifact. In a later analysis, a clonal expansion index was calculated for each public chain from normalized within-repertoire ranks of inferred template counts. In a later analysis, generation probabilities were computed using a VDJ recombination model fitted to out-of-frame rearrangements, and the results were checked against IGoR. In a later analysis, hypergeometric tests were used to score TCR-TCR, TCR-HLA and TCR-CMV co-occurrence, with a repertoire-size bias correction applied to TCR pairs. To estimate false discovery rates, a later analysis permuted the HLA or CMV assignments 20 times. A later analysis grouped co-occurring TCRs with DBSCAN, adding TCRdist sequence similarity when clustering within HLA-allele-positive subsets. Co-occurrence clustering excluded repertoires with fewer than 30,000 or more than 120,000 public chains, plus five with anomalous nucleotide sharing. This is the immuneACCESS table as TCRdb keeps it, with only in-frame sequences that have V and J called. A part of the clones is gone; compared with another copy, unresolved V genes explain less than half, and the rest is unexplained. Clonal size and the V and J genes are those of that table, whereas D and trimming came from the DNA. This sample is represented by roughly 130,000 clones; around three quarters of them were singletons. 1% of the sample belongs to the ten largest clones.

The cohort comprised 710 or so healthy bone marrow donors. At the time of sampling, all cohort members were nominally healthy, though unrecorded immune exposures were likely present. The donor tested CMV seronegative, placing the donor among the 300 to 400 seronegative members of the cohort. Every donor gave a peripheral blood sample, and the peripheral blood mononuclear cells from that sample were used for TCR beta sequencing. The Qiagen DNeasy Blood Extraction Kit was used to extract genomic DNA from the blood cell samples. CDR1 is given as SNHLY and CDR2 as FYNNEI, both from the germline V gene. Taken from cysteine to phenylalanine, the CDR3 has 14 residues. The CDR3 DNA has 42 bases and is translated from base 1. V is clipped by 4 bases and J by 4 bases, and the sequence between their germline boundaries is 13 bases long.

The sequence derives from a man in his forties in good health and CMV-seronegative. The specimen was PBMCs. The chain links TRBV2 with TRBJ2-5, with the identity of the D gene unclear. Read as DNA, the sequence is TGTGCCAGCAGTGCAACTACCAGTGTAGAGACCCAGTACTTC. Translated, this is CASSATTSVETQYF.